Listed here is a single TCR beta chain. Patients sequenced had flow cytometry evidence of CD8+CD57+ cell expansion. In all patients, the disease was severe acquired aplastic anemia. Germline loops: CDR1 MGHDK, CDR2 SYGVNS. V was clipped by 3 bases and J by 0 bases, with 15 bases between them. This CDR3 is built from 16 residues. Using genomic DNA as the template, TCR beta VDJ and CDR3 profiling was carried out. TCRdb re-called the reads with MiXCR, one entry per CDR3 protein. The top ten clones hold 15% to 20% of a sample with 210,000 or so distinct CDR3 sequences, under 55% of them seen once. This record belongs to a study of CD8+CD57+ T cells in acquired aplastic anemia.

This sequence joins TRBV25-1 and TRBJ2-7; D gene ambiguous. Material: sorted CD4+, CD8+, or CD8+CD57+ T cells (not recorded which) from PBMCs. The clonotype was recovered from a human donor with aplastic anemia. The CDR3 bases are TGTGCCAGCAGTGAGGTTACGGGCGGTAGCTCCTACGAGCAGTACTTC. It encodes CASSEVTGGSSYEQYF.